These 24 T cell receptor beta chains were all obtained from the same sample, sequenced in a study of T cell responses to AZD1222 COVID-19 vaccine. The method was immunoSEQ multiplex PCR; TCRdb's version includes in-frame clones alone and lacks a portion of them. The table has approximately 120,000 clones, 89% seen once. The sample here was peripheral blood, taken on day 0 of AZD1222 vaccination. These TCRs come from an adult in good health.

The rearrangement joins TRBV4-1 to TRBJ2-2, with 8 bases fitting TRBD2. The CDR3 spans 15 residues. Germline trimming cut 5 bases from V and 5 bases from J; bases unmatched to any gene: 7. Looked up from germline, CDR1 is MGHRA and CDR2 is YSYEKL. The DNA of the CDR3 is TGCGCCAGCAGCAACTCGGGGGGGGCGACCGGGGAGCTGTTTTTT. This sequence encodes CASSNSGGATGELFF.

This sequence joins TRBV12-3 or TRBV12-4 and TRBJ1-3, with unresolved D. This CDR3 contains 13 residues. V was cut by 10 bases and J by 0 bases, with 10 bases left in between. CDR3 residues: CANAAISGNTIYF. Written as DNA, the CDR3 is TGTGCCAACGCGGCCATCTCTGGAAACACCATATATTTT.

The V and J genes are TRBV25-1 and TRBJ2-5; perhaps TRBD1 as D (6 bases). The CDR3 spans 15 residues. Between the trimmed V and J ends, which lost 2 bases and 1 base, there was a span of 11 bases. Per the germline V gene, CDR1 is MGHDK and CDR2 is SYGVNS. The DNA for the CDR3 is TGTGCCAGCAGTGAACCGACAGGCCCCCAAGAGACCCAGTACTTC. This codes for CASSEPTGPQETQYF.

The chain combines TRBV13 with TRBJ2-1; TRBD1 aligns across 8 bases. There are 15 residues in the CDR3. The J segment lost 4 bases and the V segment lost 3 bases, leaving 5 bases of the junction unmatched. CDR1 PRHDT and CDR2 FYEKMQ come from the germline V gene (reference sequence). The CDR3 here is CASSFRQGNYNEQFF. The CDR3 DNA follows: TGTGCCAGCAGCTTTCGACAGGGGAATTACAATGAGCAGTTCTTC.

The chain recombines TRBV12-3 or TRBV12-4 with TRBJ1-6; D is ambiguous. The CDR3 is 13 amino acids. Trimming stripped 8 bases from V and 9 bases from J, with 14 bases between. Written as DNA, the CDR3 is TGTGCCAGCGCATTGGAGGGAACTTCACCCCTCCACTTT. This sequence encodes CASALEGTSPLHF.

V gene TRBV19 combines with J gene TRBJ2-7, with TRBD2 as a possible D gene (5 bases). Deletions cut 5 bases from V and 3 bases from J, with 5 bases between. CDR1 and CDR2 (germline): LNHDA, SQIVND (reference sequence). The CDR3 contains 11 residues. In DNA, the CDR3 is TGTGCCAGTAGTCGGGGCTACGAGCAGTACTTC. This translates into CASSRGYEQYF.

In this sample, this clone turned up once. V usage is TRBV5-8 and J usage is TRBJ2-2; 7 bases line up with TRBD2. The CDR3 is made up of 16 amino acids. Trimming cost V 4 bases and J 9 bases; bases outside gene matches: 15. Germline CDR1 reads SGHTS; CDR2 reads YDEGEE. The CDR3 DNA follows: TGTGCCAGCAGCCCTGCGGGGAGGGCCGGCCCCCGGGAGCTGTTTTTT. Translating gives CASSPAGRAGPRELFF.

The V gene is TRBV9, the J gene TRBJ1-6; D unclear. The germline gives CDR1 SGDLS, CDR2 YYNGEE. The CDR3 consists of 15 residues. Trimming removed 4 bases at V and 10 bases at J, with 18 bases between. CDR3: CASSLLPDTGSPLHF. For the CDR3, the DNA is TGTGCCAGCAGCCTACTCCCCGACACTGGCTCACCCCTCCACTTT.

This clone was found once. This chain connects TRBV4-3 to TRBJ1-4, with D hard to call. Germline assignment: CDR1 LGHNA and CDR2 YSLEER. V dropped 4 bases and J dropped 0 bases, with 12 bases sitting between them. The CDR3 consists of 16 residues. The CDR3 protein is CASSPNPSSTNEKLFF. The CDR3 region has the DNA TGCGCCAGCAGCCCGAACCCCAGCTCAACTAATGAAAAACTGTTTTTT.

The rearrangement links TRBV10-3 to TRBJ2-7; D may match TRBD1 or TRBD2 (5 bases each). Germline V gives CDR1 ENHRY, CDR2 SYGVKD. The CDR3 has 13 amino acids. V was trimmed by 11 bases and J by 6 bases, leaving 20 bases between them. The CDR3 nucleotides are TGTGCCGCTGGCCGGGACCCATCGTCCGAGCAGTACTTC. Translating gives CAAGRDPSSEQYF.

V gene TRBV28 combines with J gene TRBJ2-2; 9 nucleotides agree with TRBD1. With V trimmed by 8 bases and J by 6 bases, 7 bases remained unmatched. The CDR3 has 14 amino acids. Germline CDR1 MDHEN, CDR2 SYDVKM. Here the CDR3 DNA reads TGTGCCAGCCGGGACAGGGATTTTGCCGGGGAGCTGTTTTTT. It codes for CASRDRDFAGELFF.

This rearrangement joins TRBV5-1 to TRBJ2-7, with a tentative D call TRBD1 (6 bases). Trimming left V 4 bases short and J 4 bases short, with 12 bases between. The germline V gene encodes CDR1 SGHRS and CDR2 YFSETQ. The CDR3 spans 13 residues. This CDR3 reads CASSPYGQYEQYF. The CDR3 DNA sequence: TGCGCCAGCAGCCCCTACGGACAGTACGAGCAGTACTTC.

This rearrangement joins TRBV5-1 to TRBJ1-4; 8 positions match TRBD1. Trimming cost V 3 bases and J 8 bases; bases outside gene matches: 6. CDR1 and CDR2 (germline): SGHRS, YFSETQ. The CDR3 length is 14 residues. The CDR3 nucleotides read TGCGCCAGCAGCTCTGGACAGGGAGAGGAAAAACTGTTTTTT. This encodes CASSSGQGEEKLFF.

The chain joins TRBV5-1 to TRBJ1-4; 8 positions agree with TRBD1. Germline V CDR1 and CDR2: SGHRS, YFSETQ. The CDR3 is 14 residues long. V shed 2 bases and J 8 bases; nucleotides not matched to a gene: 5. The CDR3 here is CASSFGQGGEKLFF. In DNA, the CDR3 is TGCGCCAGCAGCTTTGGACAGGGTGGAGAAAAACTGTTTTTT. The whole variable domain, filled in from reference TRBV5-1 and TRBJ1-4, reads KAGVTQTPRYLIKTRGQQVTLSCSPISGHRSVSWYQQTPGQGLQFLFEYFSETQRNKGNFPGRFSGRQFSNSRSEMNVSTLELGDSALYLCASSFGQGGEKLFFGSGTQLSVL.

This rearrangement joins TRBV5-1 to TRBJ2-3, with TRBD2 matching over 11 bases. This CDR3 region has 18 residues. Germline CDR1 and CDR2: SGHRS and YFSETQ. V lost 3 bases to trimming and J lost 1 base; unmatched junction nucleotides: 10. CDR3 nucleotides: TGCGCCAGCAGCTCCGGGGCCACTAGCGGGGGAGGCACAGATACGCAGTATTTT. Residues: CASSSGATSGGGTDTQYF.

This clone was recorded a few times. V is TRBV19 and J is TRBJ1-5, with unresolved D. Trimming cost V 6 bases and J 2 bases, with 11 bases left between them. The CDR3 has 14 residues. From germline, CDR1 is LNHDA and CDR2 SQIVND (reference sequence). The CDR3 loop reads CASRGSLGNQPQHF. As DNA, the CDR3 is TGTGCCAGTAGGGGGAGTTTGGGCAATCAGCCCCAGCATTTT.

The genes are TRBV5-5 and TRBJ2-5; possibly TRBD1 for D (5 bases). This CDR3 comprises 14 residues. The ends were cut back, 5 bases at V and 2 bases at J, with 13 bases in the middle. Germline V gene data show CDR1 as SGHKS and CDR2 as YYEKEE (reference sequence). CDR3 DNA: TGTGCCAGCAGTCTAGGGGCAGCTCAAGAGACCCAGTACTTC. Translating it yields CASSLGAAQETQYF.

For the CDR3, the DNA is TGTGCCAGCAACGGACAAACGGATGGGAATACGCAGTATTTT. Amino acids: CASNGQTDGNTQYF. V is TRBV28 and J is TRBJ2-3; tentatively, D is TRBD1 (5 bases). V dropped 7 bases and J dropped 7 bases, with 18 bases sitting between them. The CDR3 is made up of 14 amino acids. Germline lookup yields CDR1 MDHEN and CDR2 SYDVKM.

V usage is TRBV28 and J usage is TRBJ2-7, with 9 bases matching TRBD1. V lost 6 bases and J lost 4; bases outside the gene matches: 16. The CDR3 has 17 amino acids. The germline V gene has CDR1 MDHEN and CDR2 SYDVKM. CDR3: CASRSGMTGGLYYEQYF. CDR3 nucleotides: TGTGCCAGCAGGTCTGGGATGACAGGGGGTCTTTATTACGAGCAGTACTTC.

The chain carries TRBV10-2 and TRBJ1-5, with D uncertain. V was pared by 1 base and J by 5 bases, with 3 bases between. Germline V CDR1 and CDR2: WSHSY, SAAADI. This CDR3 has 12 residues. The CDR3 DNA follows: TGCGCCAGCAGTGAGTGGGATCAGCCCCAGCATTTT. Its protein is CASSEWDQPQHF.

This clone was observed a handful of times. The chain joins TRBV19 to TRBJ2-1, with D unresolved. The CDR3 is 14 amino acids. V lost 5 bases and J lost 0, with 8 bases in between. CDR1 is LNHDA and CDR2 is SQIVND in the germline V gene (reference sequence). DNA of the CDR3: TGTGCCAGTAGTCGAGCGAACTCCTACAATGAGCAGTTCTTC. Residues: CASSRANSYNEQFF.

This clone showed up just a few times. CDR3 DNA sequence: TGTGCCAGCAGCTTGAACCCCGGGACAAGGATCTACGAGCAGTACTTC. Its protein product is CASSLNPGTRIYEQYF. The chain employs TRBV7-9 and TRBJ2-7, with D possibly being TRBD1 (6 bases). Germline loops: CDR1 SEHNR, CDR2 FQNEAQ (reference sequence). Deletions cut 3 bases from V and 3 bases from J, with 18 bases between. This CDR3 is 16 amino acids long.

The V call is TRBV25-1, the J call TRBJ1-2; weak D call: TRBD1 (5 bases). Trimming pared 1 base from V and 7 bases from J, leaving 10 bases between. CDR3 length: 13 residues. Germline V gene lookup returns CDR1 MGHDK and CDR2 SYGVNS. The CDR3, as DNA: TGTGCCAGCAGTGAATCGCAGGGCTCTGGCTACACCTTC. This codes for CASSESQGSGYTF.

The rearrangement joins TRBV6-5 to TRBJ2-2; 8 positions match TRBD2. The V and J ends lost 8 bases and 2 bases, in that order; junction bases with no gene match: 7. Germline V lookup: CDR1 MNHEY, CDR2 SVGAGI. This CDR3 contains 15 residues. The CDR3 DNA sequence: TGTGCCAGCGTCCGGGCGGGGGGAAACACCGGGGAGCTGTTTTTT. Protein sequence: CASVRAGGNTGELFF.